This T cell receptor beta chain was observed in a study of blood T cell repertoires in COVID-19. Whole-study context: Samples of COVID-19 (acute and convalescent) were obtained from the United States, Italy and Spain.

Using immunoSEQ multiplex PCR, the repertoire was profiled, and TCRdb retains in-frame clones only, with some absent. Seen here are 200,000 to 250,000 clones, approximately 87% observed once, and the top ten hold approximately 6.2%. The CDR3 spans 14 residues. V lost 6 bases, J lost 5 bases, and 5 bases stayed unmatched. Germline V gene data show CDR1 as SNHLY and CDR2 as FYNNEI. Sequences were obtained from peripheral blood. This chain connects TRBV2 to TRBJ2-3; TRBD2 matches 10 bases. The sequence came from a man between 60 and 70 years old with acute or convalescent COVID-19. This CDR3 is CASRLAGAQDTQYF. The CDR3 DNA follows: TGTGCCAGCAGGCTAGCGGGAGCCCAAGATACGCAGTATTTT. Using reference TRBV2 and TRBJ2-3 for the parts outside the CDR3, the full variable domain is EPEVTQTPSHQVTQMGQEVILRCVPISNHLYFYWYRQILGQKVEFLVSFYNNEISEKSEIFDDQFSVERPDGSNFTLKIRSTKLEDSAMYFCASRLAGAQDTQYFGPGTRLTVL.